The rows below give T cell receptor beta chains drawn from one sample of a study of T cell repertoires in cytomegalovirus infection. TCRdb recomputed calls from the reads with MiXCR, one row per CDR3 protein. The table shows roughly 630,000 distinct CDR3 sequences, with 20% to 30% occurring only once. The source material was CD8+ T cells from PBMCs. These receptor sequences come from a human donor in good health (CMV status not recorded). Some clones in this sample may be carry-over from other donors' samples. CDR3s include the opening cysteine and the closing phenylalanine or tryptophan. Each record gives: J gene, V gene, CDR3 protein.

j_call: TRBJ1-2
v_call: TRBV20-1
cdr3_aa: CSARGQQGDRDYGYTF

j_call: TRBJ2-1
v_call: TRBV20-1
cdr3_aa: CSASEAGEPYNEQFF

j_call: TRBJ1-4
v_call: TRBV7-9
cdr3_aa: CASTSGTEDGKLFF

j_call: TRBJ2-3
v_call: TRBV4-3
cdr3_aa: CASSQDETSGLSTDTQYF

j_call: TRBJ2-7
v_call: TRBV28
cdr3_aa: CASSLRRGTSGGFTYEQYF

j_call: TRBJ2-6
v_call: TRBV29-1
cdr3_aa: CSVPDRLTSGANVLTF

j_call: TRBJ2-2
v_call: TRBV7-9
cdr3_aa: CASSLTRLGGKNTGELFF

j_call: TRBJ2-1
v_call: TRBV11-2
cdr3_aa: CASSLERTGLDEQFF

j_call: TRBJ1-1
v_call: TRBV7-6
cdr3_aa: CASSLDDSWGTEAFF

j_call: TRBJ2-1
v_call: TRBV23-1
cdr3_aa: CASSMGQAAYNEQFF

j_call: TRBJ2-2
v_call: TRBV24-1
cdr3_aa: CATSDPLPSGELFF

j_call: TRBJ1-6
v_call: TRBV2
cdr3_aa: CASSDRQQLGSPLHF

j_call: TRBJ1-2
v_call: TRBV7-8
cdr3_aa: CASSPRGYQSHYGYTF

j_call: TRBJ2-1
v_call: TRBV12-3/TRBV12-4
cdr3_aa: CASSYIWTGFGNEQFF

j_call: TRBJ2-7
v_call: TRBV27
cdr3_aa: CASSLSGQGVHEQYF

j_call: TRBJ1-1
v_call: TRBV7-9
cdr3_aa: CASSPPGELEAFF

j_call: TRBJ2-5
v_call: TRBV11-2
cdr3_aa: CASSPPGRTQETQYF

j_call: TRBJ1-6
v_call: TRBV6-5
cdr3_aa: CASSTPGGGSSPLHF

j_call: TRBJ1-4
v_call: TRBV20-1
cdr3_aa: CSARGWDRTNEKLFF

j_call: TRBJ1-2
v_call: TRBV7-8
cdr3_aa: CASSSRGRGHGYTF

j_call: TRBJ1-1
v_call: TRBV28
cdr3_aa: CASSLLQGLEDFF

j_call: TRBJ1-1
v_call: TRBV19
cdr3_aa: CASTPDRVTEAFF

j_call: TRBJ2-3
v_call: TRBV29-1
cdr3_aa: CSVGDRGAKGDTQYF

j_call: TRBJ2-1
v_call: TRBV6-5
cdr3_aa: CASSYPTSGGARNEQFF

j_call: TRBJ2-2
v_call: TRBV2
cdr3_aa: CASRGVAGDNTGELFF

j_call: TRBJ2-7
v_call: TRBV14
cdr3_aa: CASSSGGPDEQYF

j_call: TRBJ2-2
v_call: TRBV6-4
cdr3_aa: CASSEAGGPNTGELFF

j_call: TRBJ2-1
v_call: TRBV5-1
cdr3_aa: CASSKDSPINNEQFF

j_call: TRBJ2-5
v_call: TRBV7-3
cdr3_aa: CASSYDSQETQYF

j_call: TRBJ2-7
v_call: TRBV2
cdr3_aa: CASRWEKGDYEQYF

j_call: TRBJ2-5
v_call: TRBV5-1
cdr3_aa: CASSLTGLAGAEETQYF

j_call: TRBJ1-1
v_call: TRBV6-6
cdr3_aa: CATLTGGGRTTEAFF

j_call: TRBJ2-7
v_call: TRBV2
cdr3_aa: CASRDRTDEQYF

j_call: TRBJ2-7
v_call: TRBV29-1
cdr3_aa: CSVLTGYPYEQYF

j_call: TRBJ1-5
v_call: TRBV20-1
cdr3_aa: CSAYSGGGNQPQHF

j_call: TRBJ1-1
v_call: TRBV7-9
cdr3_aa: CASSLFQAEAFF

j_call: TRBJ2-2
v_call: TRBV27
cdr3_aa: CASSSGGALTGELFF

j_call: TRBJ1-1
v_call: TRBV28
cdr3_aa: CASSYSRGILTEAFF

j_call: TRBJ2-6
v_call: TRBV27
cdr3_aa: CANSFIMTAGANVLTF

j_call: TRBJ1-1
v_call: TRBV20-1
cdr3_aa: CSPRVNTEAFF

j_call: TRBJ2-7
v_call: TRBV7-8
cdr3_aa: CASKQTSGFSYEQYF

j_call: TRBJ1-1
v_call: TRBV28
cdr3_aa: CASSPDGRGAFF

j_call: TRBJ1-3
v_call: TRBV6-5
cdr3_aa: CASSYGDHRTDTIYF

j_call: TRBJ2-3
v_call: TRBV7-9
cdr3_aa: CASSSSVDRDPTDTQYF

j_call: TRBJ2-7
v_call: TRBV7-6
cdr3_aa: CASSPRLADSYEQYF

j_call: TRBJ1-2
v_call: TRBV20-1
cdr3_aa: CSARVTGADYGYTF

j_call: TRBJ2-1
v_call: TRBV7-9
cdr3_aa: CASSLTGLRNEQFF